This T cell receptor beta chain was captured by sequencing in a study of T cell repertoires in cytomegalovirus infection. Background on the study: Public TCR beta signature analysis indicated the presence of both CMV infection and matching HLA type. Findings and caveats of the study: CMV-specific TCR beta clonotypes restricted by HLA-C were the ones dominating the ex vivo response.

One entry per CDR3 protein, called by TCRdb with MiXCR from the reads. The table includes around 550,000 distinct CDR3 sequences, 26% detected once. The V gene's germline CDR1 is SGHAT and CDR2 FQNNGV. V shed 4 bases and J 9 bases; nucleotides not matched to a gene: 19. CDR3 length: 18 amino acids. To note about this clonotype: Antigen specificity is unknown.

This TCR came from a human donor in good health (CMV status not recorded). Some clones in this sample may be carry-over from other donors' samples. The V and J genes are TRBV11-2 and TRBJ2-1; TRBD2 aligns across 9 bases. Material: PBMCs. CDR3: CASSSRGDTSGLGREQFF. The CDR3, as DNA: TGTGCCAGCAGCTCCCGCGGCGACACTAGCGGGTTGGGGCGTGAGCAGTTCTTC.